The 16 T cell receptor beta chains listed next were all sequenced from one sample in a study of shared clonotypes between healthy human individuals. TCRdb's copy holds only in-frame clones and misses some; the assay was immunoSEQ multiplex PCR. The table has over 2 million clones, around 93% seen once. The specimen was naive CD4+ T cells from PBMCs. Subset indicated: CD45RA+ positively selected. These receptors came from a man between 18 and 35 years old in good health. Some clones in this sample may be carry-over from other donors' samples.

The chain uses TRBV6-1 and TRBJ2-7; a weak D match, TRBD1 (6 bases). With 6 bases removed from V and 3 bases from J, the gap between germline ends came to 12 bases. This CDR3 contains 13 residues. Germline V CDR1 and CDR2: MNHNS, SASEGT. The CDR3 bases are TGTGCCAGCAGCGCCGGACAGATCTACGAGCAGTACTTC. The encoded protein is CASSAGQIYEQYF.

The chain carries TRBV6-4 and TRBJ2-1, with TRBD2 matching over 7 bases. V lost 4 bases to trimming and J lost 3 bases; unmatched junction nucleotides: 6. The CDR3 length is 15 residues. CDR1 is MRHNA and CDR2 is SNTAGT in the germline V gene. CDR3: CASSGGEGLYNEQFF. CDR3 nucleotides: TGTGCCAGCAGTGGTGGGGAGGGCCTCTACAATGAGCAGTTCTTC.

This rearrangement joins TRBV6-5 to TRBJ2-7; 7 nucleotides agree with TRBD1. Trimming took 5 bases from V and 2 from J; bases not matched to a gene: 9. The CDR3 is 15 residues long. Per the germline V gene, CDR1 is MNHEY and CDR2 is SVGAGI. The CDR3 sequence: CASSKDRTPPYEQYF. CDR3 sequence (DNA): TGTGCCAGCAGTAAGGACAGGACCCCCCCCTACGAGCAGTACTTC.

The rearrangement joins TRBV5-6 to TRBJ1-2; D is ambiguous. Trimming stripped 1 base from V and 0 bases from J, with 7 bases between. The CDR3 runs to 14 residues. Germline V gives CDR1 SGHDT, CDR2 YYEEEE. CDR3: CASSLTGTNYGYTF. In DNA, the CDR3 is TGTGCCAGCAGCTTGACCGGGACTAACTATGGCTACACCTTC.

This chain uses TRBV7-2 with TRBJ1-5; D is undetermined. V lost 5 bases and J 3 bases, leaving 8 bases between the germline ends. This CDR3 has 13 residues. The germline V gene encodes CDR1 SGHTA and CDR2 FQGNSA. Here the CDR3 DNA reads TGTGCCAGCAGCATACAGTTCAATCAGCCCCAGCATTTT. Its protein product is CASSIQFNQPQHF.

This chain links TRBV5-1 with TRBJ2-6; 9 positions match TRBD1. The CDR3 is 16 amino acids. Germline assignment: CDR1 SGHRS and CDR2 YFSETQ. J gave up 2 bases and V 6 bases, and 6 bases lay outside the gene matches. CDR3 bases: TGCGCCAGCATGGGACAGGGAATCCCTGGGGCCAACGTCCTGACTTTC. Amino acids: CASMGQGIPGANVLTF.

The chain carries TRBV2 and TRBJ2-1, with D unresolved. V lost 2 bases, J lost 12 bases, and 11 bases lay in between. The germline CDR1 and CDR2 sequences are SNHLY and FYNNEI. This CDR3 has 12 amino acids. The CDR3 region is CASSELVWGQFF. CDR3 nucleotides: TGTGCCAGCAGTGAACTAGTTTGGGGGCAGTTCTTC.

V gene TRBV5-5 combines with J gene TRBJ2-3; 11 nucleotides line up with TRBD2. V lost 3 bases, J lost 1 base, and 4 bases stayed unmatched. Germline CDR1 and CDR2: SGHKS and YYEKEE (reference sequence). The CDR3 has 16 amino acids. CDR3 bases: TGTGCCAGCAGCTCATTTAGCGGGAGGGGCACAGATACGCAGTATTTT. It encodes CASSSFSGRGTDTQYF.

This chain uses TRBV29-1 with TRBJ1-1; D is undetermined. The germline V gene has CDR1 SQVTM and CDR2 ANQGSEA. Trimming left V 4 bases short and J 7 bases short, with 13 bases between. The CDR3 totals 12 residues. The CDR3 sequence is CSVARGTYEAFF. DNA for the CDR3: TGCAGCGTTGCTCGTGGCACTTATGAAGCTTTCTTT.

J is TRBJ1-1 and V is TRBV7-2; no clear D gene. CDR1 and CDR2 (germline): SGHTA, FQGNSA. V gave up 5 bases and J gave up 4 bases, with 29 bases separating them. The CDR3 length is 19 residues. Written as DNA, the CDR3 is TGTGCCAGCAGCCGGTGGGCAGGTCGGAGGGTTTCCGTTAGCACTGAAGCTTTCTTT. It specifies CASSRWAGRRVSVSTEAFF.

This chain links TRBV5-1 with TRBJ2-7; D may be TRBD1 (5 bases). The V gene's germline CDR1 is SGHRS and CDR2 YFSETQ. Trimming pared 1 base from V and 3 bases from J, leaving 11 bases between. This CDR3 region has 14 residues. CDR3 nucleotides: TGCGCCAGCAGCTTGTCAGGGATAATCTACGAGCAGTACTTC. Its translation is CASSLSGIIYEQYF. The full variable domain, completed using reference TRBV5-1 and TRBJ2-7, is KAGVTQTPRYLIKTRGQQVTLSCSPISGHRSVSWYQQTPGQGLQFLFEYFSETQRNKGNFPGRFSGRQFSNSRSEMNVSTLELGDSALYLCASSLSGIIYEQYFGPGTRLTVT.

The CDR3 reads CASSQGASRYGYTF. CDR3 DNA: TGTGCCAGCAGCCAGGGGGCGAGTAGGTATGGCTACACCTTC. The V call is TRBV28, the J call TRBJ1-2, with TRBD1 matching over 8 bases. V lost 6 bases to trimming and J lost 5 bases; unmatched junction nucleotides: 8. Germline V gene lookup returns CDR1 MDHEN and CDR2 SYDVKM. CDR3 size: 14 residues.

The genes are TRBV27 and TRBJ2-2; 10 bases map to TRBD1. Germline V gene data show CDR1 as MNHEY and CDR2 as SMNVEV (reference sequence). The CDR3 is 15 residues long. The V gene end was trimmed by 5 bases and the J gene end by 8 bases; junction bases not matched to a gene: 8. The CDR3 spells CASSPDRGAVGELFF. CDR3 in DNA: TGTGCCAGCAGTCCGGACAGGGGGGCTGTGGGGGAGCTGTTTTTT.

The genes are TRBV11-3 and TRBJ2-5, with TRBD1 matching over 9 bases. This CDR3 is 15 amino acids long. Losses at the gene ends were 4 bases for V and 2 bases for J; bases not matched to a gene: 5. Looked up from germline, CDR1 is SGHNT and CDR2 is YENEEA. The CDR3 coding sequence is TGTGCCAGCAGCTCCCCGGGACAGGGTCAAGAGACCCAGTACTTC. Translating gives CASSSPGQGQETQYF.

The chain links TRBV5-4 to TRBJ2-1; possibly TRBD2 for D (5 bases). Germline V lookup: CDR1 SGHNT, CDR2 YYREEE (reference sequence). The CDR3 has 13 amino acids. Trimming left V 0 bases short and J 8 bases short, with 9 bases between. In DNA form, the CDR3 reads TGTGCCAGCAGCTTGGTCGGGGTTGATGAGCAGTTCTTC. Its protein product is CASSLVGVDEQFF.

The chain uses TRBV4-3 and TRBJ2-7, with TRBD1 matching 9 bases. Per germline, CDR1 LGHNA and CDR2 YSLEER. The CDR3 extends over 15 amino acids. V trimming: 0 bases; J trimming: 3 bases; junction bases outside the gene matches: 3. CDR3 bases: TGCGCCAGCAGCCAAGAGACAGGGGGAGACTACGAGCAGTACTTC. Encoded protein: CASSQETGGDYEQYF.